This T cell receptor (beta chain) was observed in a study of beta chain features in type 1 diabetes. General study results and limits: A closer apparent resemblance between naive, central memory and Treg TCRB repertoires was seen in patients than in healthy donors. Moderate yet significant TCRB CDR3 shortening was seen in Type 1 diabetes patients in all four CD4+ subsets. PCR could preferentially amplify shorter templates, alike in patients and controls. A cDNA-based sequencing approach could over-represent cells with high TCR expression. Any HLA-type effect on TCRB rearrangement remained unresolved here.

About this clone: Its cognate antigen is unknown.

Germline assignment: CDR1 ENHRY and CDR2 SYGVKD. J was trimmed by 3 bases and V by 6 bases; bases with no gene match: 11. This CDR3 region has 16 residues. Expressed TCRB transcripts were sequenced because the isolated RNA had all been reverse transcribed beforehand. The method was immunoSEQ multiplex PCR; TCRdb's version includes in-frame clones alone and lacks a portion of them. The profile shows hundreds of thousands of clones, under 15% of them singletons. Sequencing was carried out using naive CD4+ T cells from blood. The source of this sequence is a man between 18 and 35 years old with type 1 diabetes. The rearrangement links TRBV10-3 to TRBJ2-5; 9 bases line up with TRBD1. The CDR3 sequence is CAISDPDRGTKETQYF. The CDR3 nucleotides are TGTGCCATCAGCGACCCGGACAGGGGAACTAAAGAGACCCAGTACTTC.